Following are 23 T cell receptor beta chains from one sample sequenced in a study of graft-versus-host responses after intestinal transplantation. Their recognized antigens are unknown. Sequencing used immunoSEQ multiplex PCR; TCRdb keeps in-frame clones, though not all of them. Among tens of thousands of clones listed, roughly four fifths were seen once. The sample was unstimulated CD8+ T cells sorted from spleen or lymph node cells, taken before intestinal transplant. The receptors here all came from a human donor who received an intestinal transplant.

The CDR3 protein is CAISPPQTSGRAYHTGELFF. For the CDR3, the DNA is TGTGCCATCAGTCCACCTCAAACTAGCGGGAGGGCCTACCACACCGGGGAGCTGTTTTTT. The chain employs TRBV10-3 and TRBJ2-2, with TRBD2 matching 13 bases. J was trimmed by 3 bases and V by 5 bases; bases with no gene match: 15. CDR1 ENHRY and CDR2 SYGVKD come from the germline V gene. This CDR3 region has 20 residues.

The chain has TRBV7-9 and TRBJ1-4; D remains unclear. This CDR3 is built from 14 residues. The germline gives CDR1 SEHNR, CDR2 FQNEAQ (reference sequence). V dropped 4 bases and J dropped 8 bases, with 14 bases sitting between them. Here the CDR3 DNA reads TGTGCCAGCAGCTCAGACCTCTATAGGGAAAAACTGTTTTTT. Residues: CASSSDLYREKLFF.

The rearrangement uses TRBV2 and TRBJ2-3; 13 bases align to TRBD2. The CDR3 runs to 17 residues. The V and J ends lost 4 bases and 4 bases, in that order; junction bases with no gene match: 8. CDR1 SNHLY and CDR2 FYNNEI come from the germline V gene. The DNA of the CDR3 is TGTGCCAGCAGTGGACCCGGGACTAGCGGGGATGCAGATACGCAGTATTTT. Encoded protein: CASSGPGTSGDADTQYF.

The chain couples TRBV28 to TRBJ1-2; possibly TRBD1 for D (5 bases). Germline CDR1 MDHEN, CDR2 SYDVKM. The CDR3 is 14 amino acids. Trimming shortened V by 6 bases and J by 3 bases, and 14 bases separated the two germline ends. The CDR3 loop is CASRQVEGYYGYTF. CDR3 coding DNA: TGTGCCAGCAGACAGGTTGAAGGATACTATGGCTACACCTTC.

The chain couples TRBV4-1 to TRBJ2-2; 7 bases map to TRBD1. V gave up 1 base and J gave up 8 bases; unmatched junction bases: 10. There are 16 residues in the CDR3. The V gene's germline CDR1 is MGHRA and CDR2 YSYEKL. CDR3 nucleotides: TGCGCCAGCAGCCAAGCCACGGGACAGACTGCGGGGGAGCTGTTTTTT. Translated, it gives CASSQATGQTAGELFF.

This clone was observed a few times. This chain links TRBV5-1 with TRBJ2-2, with 14 positions matching TRBD2. The length of the CDR3 is 16 residues. CDR1 SGHRS and CDR2 YFSETQ come from the germline V gene. Trimming took 3 bases from V and 8 from J; bases not matched to a gene: 6. The CDR3 protein is CASSYWTSGGPGELFF. CDR3 nucleotides: TGCGCCAGCAGCTATTGGACTAGCGGGGGGCCGGGGGAGCTGTTTTTT. The full variable domain, in which reference TRBV5-1 and TRBJ2-2 provide the parts outside the CDR3, is KAGVTQTPRYLIKTRGQQVTLSCSPISGHRSVSWYQQTPGQGLQFLFEYFSETQRNKGNFPGRFSGRQFSNSRSEMNVSTLELGDSALYLCASSYWTSGGPGELFFGEGSRLTVL.

The count of this clone is one. The chain joins TRBV28 to TRBJ2-3; 14 bases are a match to TRBD2. The CDR3 has 16 amino acids. Germline CDR1 and CDR2: MDHEN and SYDVKM. Trimming at V came to 7 bases and at J to 4 bases, leaving 7 bases not matched to a gene. CDR3 in amino acids: CASNPPGLAGADTQYF. The CDR3 nucleotides are TGTGCCAGCAATCCCCCGGGACTAGCGGGAGCAGATACGCAGTATTTT. Full variable domain (remainder filled in from reference TRBV28 and TRBJ2-3): DVKVTQSSRYLVKRTGEKVFLECVQDMDHENMFWYRQDPGLGLRLIYFSYDVKMKEKGDIPEGYSVSREKKERFSLILESASTNQTSMYLCASNPPGLAGADTQYFGPGTRLTVL.

The chain combines TRBV29-1 with TRBJ2-1, with 8 bases fitting TRBD1. CDR1 is SQVTM and CDR2 is ANQGSEA in the germline V gene. CDR3 length: 13 residues. The V gene end was trimmed by 6 bases and the J gene end by 5 bases; junction bases not matched to a gene: 6. Here the CDR3 DNA reads TGCAGCGTGAGTTTGACAGGGGACAATGAGCAGTTCTTC. It specifies CSVSLTGDNEQFF.

J is TRBJ2-3 and V is TRBV25-1, with a tentative D call TRBD2 (7 bases). Trimming shortened V by 0 bases and J by 1 base, and 14 bases separated the two germline ends. CDR1 and CDR2 from the germline V gene are MGHDK and SYGVNS. This CDR3 is built from 17 residues. CDR3: CASSEYWQGRGTDTQYF. The CDR3 bases are TGTGCCAGCAGTGAATATTGGCAGGGGAGGGGCACAGATACGCAGTATTTT. The whole variable domain, remainder taken from reference TRBV25-1 and TRBJ2-3, is EADIYQTPRYLVIGTGKKITLECSQTMGHDKMYWYQQDPGMELHLIHYSYGVNSTEKGDLSSESTVSRIRTEHFPLTLESARPSHTSQYLCASSEYWQGRGTDTQYFGPGTRLTVL.

Here the CDR3 reads CASSLTGLEADTQYF. CDR3 coding DNA: TGTGCCAGCAGCTTGACGGGACTAGAGGCAGATACGCAGTATTTT. The chain couples TRBV5-5 to TRBJ2-3, with 8 bases fitting TRBD2. J was trimmed by 4 bases and V by 1 base; bases with no gene match: 5. Germline V CDR1 and CDR2: SGHKS, YYEKEE (reference sequence). There are 15 residues in the CDR3.

Only a few counts were recorded for this clone. The chain has TRBV11-2 and TRBJ1-2; tentative D call: TRBD1 (5 bases). The germline CDR1 and CDR2 sequences are SGHAT and FQNNGV. Trimming stripped 5 bases from V and 2 bases from J, with 12 bases between. The CDR3 totals 14 residues. This CDR3 reads CASSQEEGNYGYTF. Written as DNA, the CDR3 is TGTGCCAGCAGCCAAGAGGAGGGGAACTATGGCTACACCTTC. The whole variable domain, remainder taken from reference TRBV11-2 and TRBJ1-2, is EAGVAQSPRYKIIEKRQSVAFWCNPISGHATLYWYQQILGQGPKLLIQFQNNGVVDDSQLPKDRFSAERLKGVDSTLKIQPAKLEDSAVYLCASSQEEGNYGYTFGSGTRLTVV.

The chain couples TRBV29-1 to TRBJ2-1; unclear D gene. The germline V gene has CDR1 SQVTM and CDR2 ANQGSEA. Between the trimmed V and J ends, which lost 3 bases and 3 bases, there was a span of 12 bases. The CDR3 spans 14 residues. The CDR3 is CSVEGDTFYNEQFF. CDR3 nucleotides: TGCAGCGTTGAGGGTGACACTTTCTACAATGAGCAGTTCTTC.

The rearrangement joins TRBV7-6 to TRBJ2-7; 15 nucleotides match TRBD2. This CDR3 has 16 residues. The V gene end was trimmed by 4 bases and the J gene end by 2 bases; junction bases not matched to a gene: 3. Per the germline V gene, CDR1 is SGHVS and CDR2 is FNYEAQ. CDR3 nucleotide sequence: TGTGCCAGCAGCTCGCGGACTAGCGGGGGGGCCTACGAGCAGTACTTC. Translation gives CASSSRTSGGAYEQYF.

The J gene is TRBJ2-5, the V gene TRBV6-6; unclear D gene. Trimming took off 2 bases at V and 5 bases at J, with 12 bases between the two ends. Germline assignment: CDR1 MNHNY and CDR2 SVGAGI (reference sequence). This CDR3 has 14 amino acids. For the CDR3, the DNA is TGTGCCAGCAGTTACGAGTCTTCGTTCGAGACCCAGTACTTC. Amino acids: CASSYESSFETQYF.

The chain employs TRBV11-3 and TRBJ1-4; D is perhaps TRBD1 (6 bases). V lost 5 bases, J lost 10 bases, and 14 bases lay in between. The CDR3 runs to 13 residues. Germline-derived CDR1 and CDR2 are SGHNT and YENEEA. The CDR3 coding sequence is TGTGCCAGCAGCCCCGCGGGGGGCGCAAAACTGTTTTTT. Its protein is CASSPAGGAKLFF.

The chain carries TRBV7-8 and TRBJ2-7, with a possible D match to TRBD1 (5 bases). CDR1 is SGHVS and CDR2 is FQNEAQ in the germline V gene. Trimming left V 4 bases short and J 5 bases short, with 15 bases between. This CDR3 region has 14 residues. The CDR3 DNA reads TGTGCCAGCAGCTCCGGGCCAGGGTGGAACGAGCAGTACTTC. Its protein is CASSSGPGWNEQYF.

V gene TRBV7-9 combines with J gene TRBJ2-5, with TRBD1 matching over 8 bases. In germline, CDR1 is SEHNR, CDR2 FQNEAQ (reference sequence). V lost 4 bases and J lost 5; bases outside the gene matches: 12. This CDR3 comprises 16 residues. CDR3 residues: CASSYRINRGAETQYF. CDR3 nucleotides: TGTGCCAGCAGCTACCGAATCAACAGGGGGGCGGAGACCCAGTACTTC.

This chain joins TRBV6-5 and TRBJ2-7; TRBD2 aligns across 9 bases. The V and J ends lost 5 bases and 2 bases, in that order; junction bases with no gene match: 7. The V gene's germline CDR1 is MNHEY and CDR2 SVGAGI. CDR3 length: 15 amino acids. CDR3 sequence reads: CASSPLAGDAYEQYF. CDR3 coding DNA: TGTGCCAGCAGTCCCTTAGCGGGAGATGCCTACGAGCAGTACTTC.

The J gene is TRBJ2-1, the V gene TRBV27; 9 bases align to TRBD2. V shed 4 bases, J shed 6 bases, and the junction held 7 bases outside the gene matches. The CDR3 length is 15 residues. The germline V gene has CDR1 MNHEY and CDR2 SMNVEV (reference sequence). For the CDR3, the DNA is TGTGCCAGCAGTTCGCGGGGGGGTTACTCCAATGAGCAGTTCTTC. It specifies CASSSRGGYSNEQFF.

Worth noting for this clone: This same CDR3 is encoded by further DNA sequences in the sample. The chain carries TRBV19 and TRBJ1-2; 8 nucleotides agree with TRBD1. V was clipped by 5 bases and J by 4 bases; unmatched bases: 3. Per germline, CDR1 LNHDA and CDR2 SQIVND (reference sequence). CDR3 length equals 13 residues. This CDR3 is CASSPTGGYGYTF. The CDR3 nucleotides are TGTGCCAGTAGTCCCACAGGGGGCTATGGCTACACCTTC.

The chain recombines TRBV5-1 with TRBJ2-4; D may be TRBD1 (5 bases). This CDR3 has 16 residues. In germline, CDR1 is SGHRS, CDR2 YFSETQ. V lost 4 bases, J lost 7 bases, and 21 bases lay in between. CDR3 sequence reads: CASSPTLGRPGNIQYF. CDR3 nucleotides: TGCGCCAGCAGCCCTACCTTGGGGCGGCCTGGGAACATTCAGTACTTC.

The V and J genes are TRBV7-9 and TRBJ2-7, with 11 bases matching TRBD1. Germline trimming cut 3 bases from V and 5 bases from J; bases unmatched to any gene: 6. Per germline, CDR1 SEHNR and CDR2 FQNEAQ (reference sequence). There are 15 residues in the CDR3. CDR3 residues: CASSLTGTGGDEQYF. CDR3 DNA: TGTGCCAGCAGCTTGACCGGGACAGGGGGGGACGAGCAGTACTTC.

V gene TRBV6-1 combines with J gene TRBJ2-1; D gene unclear. The CDR3 contains 14 residues. Germline assignment: CDR1 MNHNS and CDR2 SASEGT. The germline V and J ends were trimmed by 5 bases and 3 bases, with 11 bases remaining between them. CDR3 DNA sequence: TGTGCCAGCAGTTGGAGCTTGAACTACAATGAGCAGTTCTTC. Its translation: CASSWSLNYNEQFF.